A selection of T cell receptor beta chains follows, all from one sample in a study of response to subunit inactivated influenza vaccine. Each CDR3 protein gets one entry after TCRdb re-called the RT-PCR reads with MiXCR. The profile shows around 190,000 distinct CDR3 sequences, around 9% of them singletons. Sample: non-naive T cells sorted from PBMCs, taken on the day of vaccination. Source of these receptors: a man in his forties or fifties who received an inactivated influenza vaccine. CDR3s include the opening cysteine and the closing phenylalanine or tryptophan. A D gene is named only where the DNA matches it firmly. Only some rows state a clone size, as once, few, many or a class for expanded clones.

TGTGCCAGCAGCTTAGGGTTACTGACCGTAGATACGCAGTATTTT	CASSLGLLTVDTQYF	TRBJ2-3	.	TRBV11-2	many
TGCAGTGCTAGAGTCTACAAAGAGACCCAGTACTTC	CSARVYKETQYF	TRBJ2-5	.	TRBV20-1	few
TGTGCCAGTAGTGTCGACAGGATACACTCCTACGAGCAGTACTTC	CASSVDRIHSYEQYF	TRBJ2-7	.	TRBV19	.
TGTGCCAGCAGCTTAGAAGGTCGGGCAGGGGGCAGATCCTTGGAGACCCAGTACTTC	CASSLEGRAGGRSLETQYF	TRBJ2-5	TRBD1	TRBV5-6	few
TGTGCCAGCAGTTTTTCAGGGCCCTCAAACACCATATATTTT	CASSFSGPSNTIYF	TRBJ1-3	.	TRBV12-3/TRBV12-4	.
TGTGCCAGCAGTTCTAGCGGGGCGGCGCAGTATTTT	CASSSSGAAQYF	TRBJ2-3	TRBD2	TRBV12-3/TRBV12-4	.
TGTGCCAGCAGTTACCGTGCGGGGGGGGGGACAGATACGCAGTATTTT	CASSYRAGGGTDTQYF	TRBJ2-3	TRBD2	TRBV12-3/TRBV12-4	many
TGCGCCAGCAGCTTGGTGGCCTCCGAAGGGACTGAAGCTTTCTTT	CASSLVASEGTEAFF	TRBJ1-1	.	TRBV5-1	.
TGTGCCAGCAGATACGGGACGGCCAACGTCCTGACTTTC	CASRYGTANVLTF	TRBJ2-6	.	TRBV28	many
TGCAGCGTTGTATCCCACAGGGTTATATCCTACAATGAGCAGTTCTTC	CSVVSHRVISYNEQFF	TRBJ2-1	.	TRBV29-1	.
TGTGCCAGCAGCCGGTACACTGAAGCTTTCTTT	CASSRYTEAFF	TRBJ1-1	.	TRBV12-3/TRBV12-4	many
TGTGCCAGCAGTGAAGCGTCAGGGGTCGCTGGGGCCAACGTCCTGACTTTC	CASSEASGVAGANVLTF	TRBJ2-6	.	TRBV6-1	.
TGTGCCAGCAGCGTGATTGCTGCATACACAGATACGCAGTATTTT	CASSVIAAYTDTQYF	TRBJ2-3	.	TRBV9	few
TGTGCCAGCAGCTCCGGGACGTCGAGCTGCACCTTC	CASSSGTSSCTF	TRBJ1-2	.	TRBV7-2	many
TGTGCCATCAGTGAGTCCGGGACTAGCGGGTTGGAGCAGTACTTC	CAISESGTSGLEQYF	TRBJ2-7	TRBD2	TRBV10-3	few
TGCAGTGCTGTAAAGACAGGGACCTACGAGCAGTACTTC	CSAVKTGTYEQYF	TRBJ2-7	TRBD1	TRBV20-1	few
TGCAGCGTTGAAGATCGACTAGCGGGAGGCGGCACAGATACGCAGTATTTT	CSVEDRLAGGGTDTQYF	TRBJ2-3	TRBD2	TRBV29-1	few
TGTGCCAGCAGCTCAGGACACAGCCAAGAGACCCAGTACTTC	CASSSGHSQETQYF	TRBJ2-5	.	TRBV2	many
TGCGCCAGCAGCCAAGAATTAGCGGGAGGGAAAAATGAGCAGTTCTTC	CASSQELAGGKNEQFF	TRBJ2-1	TRBD2	TRBV4-3	many
TGTGCCAGCAGCCCCCCGTCACACGGGCCATATGGCTACACCTTC	CASSPPSHGPYGYTF	TRBJ1-2	.	TRBV7-9	.
TGTGCCAGCAGCCAAGTAATGACAACTAATGAAAAACTGTTTTTT	CASSQVMTTNEKLFF	TRBJ1-4	.	TRBV3-1	.
TGTGCCAGCAGCTTGCAGACAGGGGGGTCCTACAATGAGCAGTTCTTC	CASSLQTGGSYNEQFF	TRBJ2-1	TRBD1	TRBV7-2	many
TGTGCCAGTAGTTCGTCTGACAGGGGATTCACAGATACGCAGTATTTT	CASSSSDRGFTDTQYF	TRBJ2-3	TRBD1	TRBV19	.
TGCGCCAGCAGAGGGGGGACAGGGAGAGATGAGCAGTTCTTC	CASRGGTGRDEQFF	TRBJ2-1	TRBD1	TRBV5-1	few
TGTGCCAGCAGCTTGGGCAGTAGACTGACCACAGATACGCAGTATTTT	CASSLGSRLTTDTQYF	TRBJ2-3	.	TRBV5-8	few
TGTGCCAGCAGCCAATTACTCGGACAGGGGCACGTCGAGGCTTTCTTT	CASSQLLGQGHVEAFF	TRBJ1-1	TRBD1	TRBV11-2	.
TGTGCCAGCTCAGAATTAGATACTACGGCGGGATATACGCAGTATTTT	CASSELDTTAGYTQYF	TRBJ2-3	.	TRBV18	many
TGTGCCACCAGCAGAGGTGAATCACGGGGGAATCAGCCCCAGCATTTT	CATSRGESRGNQPQHF	TRBJ1-5	.	TRBV15	.
TGTGCCAGCAGCCACCTAGACAGGGTGGTCAATGAGCAGTTCTTC	CASSHLDRVVNEQFF	TRBJ2-1	TRBD1	TRBV5-6	few
TGTGCCAGTAAGGTGGAGGGGAACTATGGCTACACCTTC	CASKVEGNYGYTF	TRBJ1-2	.	TRBV19	.
TGTGCCAGCCGATTAGCGGGAGGCCCAGATACGCAGTATTTT	CASRLAGGPDTQYF	TRBJ2-3	TRBD2	TRBV12-3/TRBV12-4	.
TGTGCCAGCAGCCCTCCGTTAGCGGATGGTACAGATACGCAGTATTTT	CASSPPLADGTDTQYF	TRBJ2-3	.	TRBV4-2	.
TGCAGTGCAGAGCGGGAGGCGGGGGGGGAGCTGTTTTTT	CSAEREAGGELFF	TRBJ2-2	TRBD2	TRBV20-1	few
TGTGCCAGGGGCCGGGAGCTCATCTACGAGCAGTACTTC	CARGRELIYEQYF	TRBJ2-7	.	TRBV28	.
TGTGCCAGCAGTCGCTCCGGGACACCGCAGCAGTACTTC	CASSRSGTPQQYF	TRBJ2-7	.	TRBV27	.
TGCAGTGTCAGGTCCCAGCGGGGGACCTACAATGAGCAGTTCTTC	CSVRSQRGTYNEQFF	TRBJ2-1	TRBD2	TRBV20-1	few
TGTGCCAGCTCACTCAGGGGGTCGGAAGAGACCCAGTACTTC	CASSLRGSEETQYF	TRBJ2-5	TRBD1	TRBV18	few
TGTGCCAGCAGCCAAGCTTGGACAGTAGGCGAGCAGTACTTC	CASSQAWTVGEQYF	TRBJ2-7	.	TRBV3-1	.
TGTGCCATCAGTGAGGGGGGATATCAAGAGACCCAGTACTTC	CAISEGGYQETQYF	TRBJ2-5	.	TRBV10-3	many
TGCGCCAGCAGCCCCGGGACCGTTAACTATGGCTACACCTTC	CASSPGTVNYGYTF	TRBJ1-2	.	TRBV4-1	few
TGCAGTGCTAGAGCTAGCGGGAGGGCGGGTGAGCAGTTCTTC	CSARASGRAGEQFF	TRBJ2-1	TRBD2	TRBV20-1	many
TGTGCCAGCAGTGAAGGTTATAGCAATCAGCCCCAGCATTTT	CASSEGYSNQPQHF	TRBJ1-5	.	TRBV28	few
TGTGCCAGCAGCGTAAGGATGGGCGGATCCTCCTACAATGAGCAGTTCTTC	CASSVRMGGSSYNEQFF	TRBJ2-1	.	TRBV9	few
TGTGCCAGCAGCCTAAACCGCGACAGTGAAGCTTTCTTT	CASSLNRDSEAFF	TRBJ1-1	.	TRBV7-2	many
TGCAGTGCGACCCGGACTAGCGGGAGATACGAGCAGTACTTC	CSATRTSGRYEQYF	TRBJ2-7	TRBD2	TRBV20-1	few
TGTGCCAGCAGCTTATTGGGGAGCCGCCAAGAGACCCAGTACTTC	CASSLLGSRQETQYF	TRBJ2-5	.	TRBV7-6	.
TGTGCCAGCAGCCCAGGTGGGGAGCAGTACTTC	CASSPGGEQYF	TRBJ2-7	.	TRBV7-2	many
TGTGCCAGCAGCTTAAGGACAGACTATGGCTACACCTTC	CASSLRTDYGYTF	TRBJ1-2	.	TRBV7-9	few
TGTGCCAGCAGTTACCCTGTTGGGGCAGACAATGAGCAGTTCTTC	CASSYPVGADNEQFF	TRBJ2-1	.	TRBV6-5	.
TGCGCCAGCAGCCCCGGGGACAGGGCCTACGAGCAGTACTTC	CASSPGDRAYEQYF	TRBJ2-7	TRBD1	TRBV5-1	.
TGTGCCAGCAGCTTGTTCGGGAAAACTAGCGGGGTCACAGATACGCAGTATTTT	CASSLFGKTSGVTDTQYF	TRBJ2-3	TRBD2	TRBV5-6	many
TGCGCCAGCAGTGACGGGACGGCGAACACTGAAGCTTTCTTT	CASSDGTANTEAFF	TRBJ1-1	.	TRBV5-1	many
TGTGCCAGCCGCAGAACAGGAACGGCTGGGGCCAACGTCCTGACTTTC	CASRRTGTAGANVLTF	TRBJ2-6	.	TRBV6-1	many
TGTGCCAGCAGCGTTTCGACAGGGGGCGTTTCACCCCTCCACTTT	CASSVSTGGVSPLHF	TRBJ1-6	TRBD1	TRBV9	few
TGCAGTGCTAGAGATAGCCGCCCGACAGGGAGTGGAAACACCATATATTTT	CSARDSRPTGSGNTIYF	TRBJ1-3	TRBD1	TRBV20-1	many
TGCGCCAGCAGCCCCGGACTGGTAAACACCGGGGAGCTGTTTTTT	CASSPGLVNTGELFF	TRBJ2-2	.	TRBV5-1	.
TGTGCCAGCAGTAAGAACCAGGGGGCCGGGGAGACCCAGTACTTC	CASSKNQGAGETQYF	TRBJ2-5	TRBD1	TRBV7-8	once
TGTGCCAGCAGCCAGGGAGGCCAGTCGTACAATGAGCAGTTCTTC	CASSQGGQSYNEQFF	TRBJ2-1	.	TRBV5-5	.
TGTGCCAGCCAATGGACCGACATTACCAATGAGCAGTTCTTC	CASQWTDITNEQFF	TRBJ2-1	.	TRBV18	once